The 5 T cell receptor beta chains given below trace back to one sample, sequenced in a study of T cell changes during pregnancy in multiple sclerosis. Sequencing was performed with immunoSEQ multiplex PCR; in TCRdb, only in-frame clones are kept and a portion is missing. The table includes 37,000 or so clones, over 75% detected once. This specimen consisted of CD4+ T cells from peripheral blood mononuclear cells, obtained before pregnancy. The source of these receptors is a female donor with multiple sclerosis, enrolled in a pregnancy study.

The CDR3 sequence: CASSTRDRINEKLFF. Here the CDR3 DNA reads TGTGCCAGCAGTACGCGGGACAGGATTAATGAAAAACTGTTTTTT. The chain employs TRBV6-1 and TRBJ1-4; TRBD1 matches 8 bases. Germline values: CDR1 MNHNS, CDR2 SASEGT. V dropped 5 bases and J dropped 4; count of bases not matched to a gene: 6. The CDR3 has 15 amino acids.

V usage is TRBV7-2 and J usage is TRBJ1-2, with TRBD1 matching 7 bases. This CDR3 region has 14 residues. After removal of 4 bases from V and 2 bases from J, the junction contained 4 bases not matched to a gene. CDR1 is SGHTA, CDR2 FQGNSA, per germline. The CDR3 loop reads CASSSGTVNYGYTF. Written as DNA, the CDR3 is TGTGCCAGCAGCTCCGGGACAGTCAACTATGGCTACACCTTC.

In DNA form, the CDR3 reads TGTGCCAGCAGCTCACTTGGACAGGGCGGCTATGGCTACACCTTC. Protein product: CASSSLGQGGYGYTF. The gene calls are TRBV7-8 and TRBJ1-2; 8 bases fit TRBD1. The J segment lost 4 bases and the V segment lost 4 bases, leaving 8 bases of the junction unmatched. The CDR3 spans 15 residues. Germline V CDR1 and CDR2: SGHVS, FQNEAQ.

The rearrangement links TRBV5-6 to TRBJ2-7, with 12 bases fitting TRBD2. Germline values: CDR1 SGHDT, CDR2 YYEEEE. The CDR3 has 15 amino acids. V lost 0 bases and J lost 3; bases outside the gene matches: 1. The DNA for the CDR3 is TGTGCCAGCAGCTTGGGACTAGCGGGGGACTACGAGCAGTACTTC. Its protein is CASSLGLAGDYEQYF.

V usage is TRBV19 and J usage is TRBJ1-5; no reliable D call. Deletions cut 2 bases from V and 0 bases from J, with 8 bases between. In germline, CDR1 is LNHDA, CDR2 SQIVND (reference sequence). This CDR3 is 15 amino acids long. The CDR3 loop is CASSILSDSNQPQHF. The CDR3 coding sequence is TGTGCCAGTAGTATACTTTCAGATAGCAATCAGCCCCAGCATTTT.